This TCR beta chain was sequenced during a study of cytomegalovirus exposure and HLA in healthy donors. Whole-study results and caveats: Subsequent analysis of the 120 or so validation repertoires found a tendency for first-cohort TCR clusters to co-occur. While the bulk of TCR sequences proved rare, some public TCRs turned up in many donors.

The ends were cut back, 0 bases at V and 10 bases at J, with 16 bases in the middle. The V gene's germline CDR1 is SEHNR and CDR2 FQNEAQ (reference sequence). There are 16 residues in the CDR3. Concerning this clone itself: Its antigen remains unidentified.

Sequencing was performed with immunoSEQ multiplex PCR; in TCRdb, only in-frame clones are kept and a portion is missing. The sample holds over 150,000 clones; about 90% are singletons and the top ten take 3% to 3.5%. This clonotype originated in a young woman in good health and CMV-seropositive. This chain uses TRBV7-9 with TRBJ1-6; D perhaps matches TRBD1 (6 bases). Sequenced sample: PBMCs. The CDR3 sequence: CASSLAGAGAGSPLHF. The CDR3 bases are TGTGCCAGCAGCTTAGCTGGCGCAGGGGCCGGCTCACCCCTCCACTTT.